The rows below give T cell receptor beta chains drawn from one sample of a study of CD8 T cells in ankylosing spondylitis. MiXCR, applied by TCRdb to the 5' RACE reads, yields one record per CDR3 protein. The sample includes a few hundred thousand distinct CDR3 sequences, 20% to 25% seen only once; the top ten take about 15%. The sequenced sample was blood, either unsorted or a sorted T cell fraction (not recorded which). The source of these receptors is a male donor with ankylosing spondylitis. Each CDR3 is given with its conserved first and last residue. D genes are given only for firm matches. Rows give clone size only sometimes, using once, few, many, or a class for an expanded clone.

J	size	length	D	V	CDR3	DNA
TRBJ2-5	many	15	TRBD1	TRBV5-1	CASSVSGTGQETQYF	TGCGCCAGCAGCGTATCCGGGACAGGGCAAGAGACCCAGTACTTC
TRBJ1-1	once	16	-	TRBV7-3	CASSTQQGKGYTEAFF	TGTGCCAGCAGCACCCAACAGGGAAAGGGGTACACTGAAGCTTTCTTT
TRBJ2-2	few	17	TRBD2	TRBV4-1	CASSPQEAGGPTGELFF	TGCGCCAGCAGCCCACAGGAAGCGGGAGGGCCTACCGGGGAGCTGTTTTTT
TRBJ2-6	few	16	-	TRBV15	CATSRDPGPGANVLTF	TGTGCCACCAGCAGAGATCCAGGACCTGGGGCCAACGTCCTGACTTTC
TRBJ2-5	-	14	-	TRBV15	CATSRGPRRETQYF	TGTGCCACCAGCAGAGGGCCGAGGAGGGAGACCCAGTACTTC
TRBJ2-3	-	12	-	TRBV5-1	CASSLRMDTQYF	TGCGCCAGCAGCCTCCGAATGGACACGCAGTATTTT
TRBJ2-3	-	11	-	TRBV19	CASAVGDTQYF	TGTGCCAGTGCGGTGGGAGATACGCAGTATTTT
TRBJ1-5	-	15	-	TRBV19	CASSPRRVSNQPQHF	TGTGCCAGTAGTCCCCGCAGGGTCAGCAATCAGCCCCAGCATTTT
TRBJ2-7	-	15	TRBD2	TRBV6-5	CASSSPGLASYEQYF	TGTGCCAGCAGTTCCCCGGGACTAGCCTCCTACGAGCAGTACTTC
TRBJ2-3	-	15	TRBD1	TRBV6-1	CASAPRQGWADTQYF	TGTGCCAGCGCACCCCGACAGGGATGGGCAGATACGCAGTATTTT
TRBJ2-1	few	15	-	TRBV6-5	CASSYYASSYNEQFF	TGTGCCAGCAGTTATTACGCGAGCTCCTACAATGAGCAGTTCTTC
TRBJ2-3	few	11	-	TRBV7-9	CASSQIDTQYF	TGTGCCAGCTCTCAGATTGATACGCAGTATTTT
TRBJ2-2	few	14	TRBD1	TRBV6-2/TRBV6-3	CASSRTGVAGELFF	TGTGCCAGCAGTCGGACAGGGGTTGCCGGGGAGCTGTTTTTT
TRBJ1-4	few	13	-	TRBV12-3/TRBV12-4	CASRVAGNEKLFF	TGTGCCAGCAGGGTGGCGGGTAATGAAAAACTGTTTTTT
TRBJ2-3	-	13	-	TRBV9	CASSVESTDTQYF	TGTGCCAGCAGCGTAGAGTCCACAGATACGCAGTATTTT
TRBJ1-1	-	11	-	TRBV20-1	CSARGDLRAFF	TGCAGTGCTAGGGGTGACCTTCGAGCTTTCTTT
TRBJ2-7	-	18	TRBD2	TRBV28	CASSTPALSTSGTRGQYF	TGTGCCAGCAGTACTCCAGCCCTCTCGACTAGCGGGACACGAGGGCAGTACTTC
TRBJ2-1	-	14	TRBD2	TRBV29-1	CSVEDPSGRVEQFF	TGCAGCGTTGAAGATCCTAGCGGGAGGGTGGAGCAGTTCTTC